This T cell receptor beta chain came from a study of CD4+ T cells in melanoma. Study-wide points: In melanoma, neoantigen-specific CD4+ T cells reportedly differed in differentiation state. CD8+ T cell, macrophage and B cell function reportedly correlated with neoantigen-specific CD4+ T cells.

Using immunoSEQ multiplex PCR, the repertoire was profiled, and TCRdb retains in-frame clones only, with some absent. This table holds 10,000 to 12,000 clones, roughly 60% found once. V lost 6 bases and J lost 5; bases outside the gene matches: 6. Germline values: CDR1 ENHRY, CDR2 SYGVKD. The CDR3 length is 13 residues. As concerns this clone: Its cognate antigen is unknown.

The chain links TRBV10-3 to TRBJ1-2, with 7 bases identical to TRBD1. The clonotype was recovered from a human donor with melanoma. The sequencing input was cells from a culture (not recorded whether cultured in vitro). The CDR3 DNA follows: TGTGCCATCAGGTACATGACAGGGTATGGCTACACCTTC. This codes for CAIRYMTGYGYTF.